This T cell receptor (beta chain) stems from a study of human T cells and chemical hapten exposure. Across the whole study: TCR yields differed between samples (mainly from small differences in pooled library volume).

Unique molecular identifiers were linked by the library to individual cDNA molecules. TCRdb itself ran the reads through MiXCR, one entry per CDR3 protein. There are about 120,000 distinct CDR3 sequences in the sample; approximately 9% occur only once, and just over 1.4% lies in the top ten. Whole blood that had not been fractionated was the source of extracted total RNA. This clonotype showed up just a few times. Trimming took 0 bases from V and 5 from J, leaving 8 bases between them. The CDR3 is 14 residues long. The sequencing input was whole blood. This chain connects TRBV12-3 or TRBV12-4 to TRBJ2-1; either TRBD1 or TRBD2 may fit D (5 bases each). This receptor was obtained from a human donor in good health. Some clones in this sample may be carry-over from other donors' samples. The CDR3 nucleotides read TGTGCCAGCAGTTTAGCGCTGGGGGACAATGAGCAGTTCTTC. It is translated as CASSLALGDNEQFF.